What follows are 14 T cell receptor beta chains derived from one specimen sequenced in a study of blood T cell repertoires in COVID-19. The protocol was immunoSEQ multiplex PCR, while the TCRdb copy is restricted to in-frame clones and leaves out a portion. The profile shows approximately 93,000 clones, 70% to 90% of them singletons. The sequenced material came from peripheral blood. These TCRs come from a man aged 50 or older with COVID-19, enrolled during active disease.

The V and J genes are TRBV3-1 (or the pseudogene TRBV3-2) and TRBJ2-7; perhaps TRBD1 as D (6 bases). Germline V lookup: CDR1 LGHDT, CDR2 YNNKEL (reference sequence). The CDR3 loop spans 15 amino acids. Between the trimmed V and J ends, which lost 4 bases and 5 bases, there was a span of 18 bases. In DNA, the CDR3 is TGTGCCAGCAGCCCATTGCTTGCCAGGGGAAACGAGCAGTACTTC. Residues: CASSPLLARGNEQYF.

The chain recombines TRBV10-3 with TRBJ1-5, with 9 bases aligning to TRBD1. The junction had 5 bases not matched to a gene; V was cut back by 7 bases and J by 7 bases. There are 13 residues in the CDR3. Germline values: CDR1 ENHRY, CDR2 SYGVKD. The CDR3 loop reads CAIKGDRDQPQHF. As DNA, the CDR3 is TGTGCCATCAAGGGGGACAGGGACCAGCCCCAGCATTTT.

The chain has TRBV5-1 and TRBJ2-1, with TRBD1 matching over 8 bases. The CDR3 runs to 16 residues. Germline lookup yields CDR1 SGHRS and CDR2 YFSETQ. The trim removed 4 bases at V and 0 bases at J, leaving 6 bases unmatched. The CDR3 spells CASSGTGQSSYNEQFF. The CDR3 DNA reads as TGCGCCAGCAGCGGGACAGGCCAGAGCTCCTACAATGAGCAGTTCTTC.

V usage is TRBV2 and J usage is TRBJ1-2; TRBD1 aligns across 10 bases. V was pared by 6 bases and J by 4 bases, with 5 bases of the junction left unmatched. Germline lookup yields CDR1 SNHLY and CDR2 FYNNEI. The CDR3 is 14 amino acids. The CDR3 region is CASSERTGGYGYTF. CDR3 nucleotide sequence: TGTGCCAGCAGCGAAAGGACAGGGGGCTATGGCTACACCTTC. The full variable domain, in which reference TRBV2 and TRBJ1-2 provide the parts outside the CDR3, is EPEVTQTPSHQVTQMGQEVILRCVPISNHLYFYWYRQILGQKVEFLVSFYNNEISEKSEIFDDQFSVERPDGSNFTLKIRSTKLEDSAMYFCASSERTGGYGYTFGSGTRLTVV.

The chain employs TRBV9 and TRBJ2-7, with TRBD1 matching over 12 bases. CDR1 and CDR2 from the germline V gene are SGDLS and YYNGEE. The CDR3 is 14 amino acids. The V segment lost 5 bases and the J segment 7 bases; nucleotides outside the gene matches: 7. The CDR3 bases are TGTGCCAGCAGTCCGGGACAGGGGGCGAGGGAGCAGTACTTC. Protein: CASSPGQGAREQYF.

V is TRBV5-4 and J is TRBJ1-2; weak D call: TRBD1 (6 bases). There are 17 residues in the CDR3. Per germline, CDR1 SGHNT and CDR2 YYREEE (reference sequence). Trimming stripped 2 bases from V and 4 bases from J, with 21 bases between. The CDR3 reads CASSLELTLTGSYGYTF. CDR3 DNA sequence: TGTGCCAGCAGCTTAGAATTAACTCTGACAGGATCCTATGGCTACACCTTC. Based on the CDR3 plus reference TRBV5-4 and TRBJ1-2, the full variable domain is ETGVTQSPTHLIKTRGQQVTLRCSSQSGHNTVSWYQQALGQGPQFIFQYYREEENGRGNFPPRFSGLQFPNYSSELNVNALELDDSALYLCASSLELTLTGSYGYTFGSGTRLTVV.

The chain is built from TRBV2 and TRBJ2-2; D gene ambiguous. This CDR3 region has 16 residues. The V gene lost 7 bases and the J gene lost 0 bases, with 15 bases spanning the gap. CDR1 is SNHLY and CDR2 is FYNNEI in the germline V gene. Here the CDR3 reads CASTGSPSANTGELFF. The CDR3 DNA sequence: TGTGCCAGCACCGGGTCTCCCTCCGCGAACACCGGGGAGCTGTTTTTT.

This chain links TRBV27 with TRBJ1-5; D ambiguous. Looked up from germline, CDR1 is MNHEY and CDR2 is SMNVEV (reference sequence). CDR3 size: 15 residues. Trimming left V 1 base short and J 4 bases short, with 11 bases between. The CDR3 DNA is TGTGCCAGCAGTTTATGGTTCAGTCCGAATCAGCCCCAGCATTTT. Translated, it gives CASSLWFSPNQPQHF.

This clone was counted a few times. Written as DNA, the CDR3 is TGTGCCAGCAGTTTATCGAACAGCCCCCGGGGTGAGCCCCAGCATTTT. It is translated as CASSLSNSPRGEPQHF. The chain combines TRBV27 with TRBJ1-5; D is uncertain. CDR3 length equals 16 residues. Germline V gives CDR1 MNHEY, CDR2 SMNVEV (reference sequence). The ends were cut back, 0 bases at V and 8 bases at J, with 17 bases in the middle.

The rearrangement links TRBV24-1 to TRBJ2-1; 8 bases agree with TRBD2. This CDR3 is 15 amino acids long. Germline CDR1 and CDR2: KGHDR and SFDVKD. The J segment lost 8 bases and the V segment lost 9 bases, leaving 14 bases of the junction unmatched. CDR3: CATGGTGGRVHEQFF. The CDR3 nucleotides read TGTGCCACCGGGGGGACGGGGGGGCGTGTCCATGAGCAGTTCTTC.

The chain joins TRBV9 to TRBJ2-2, with 10 bases that match TRBD2. The junction had 6 bases not matched to a gene; V was cut back by 6 bases and J by 4 bases. This CDR3 has 15 residues. CDR1 and CDR2 (germline): SGDLS, YYNGEE. DNA for the CDR3: TGTGCCAGCACACGGACTAGCGGTCTCACCGGGGAGCTGTTTTTT. Its translation: CASTRTSGLTGELFF.

The CDR3 sequence: CASSGPRGQGNSPLHF. Here the CDR3 DNA reads TGTGCCAGCAGTGGGCCGCGGGGACAGGGCAATTCACCCCTCCACTTT. V gene TRBV28 combines with J gene TRBJ1-6; 9 bases match TRBD1. V lost 5 bases to trimming and J lost 7 bases; unmatched junction nucleotides: 9. The CDR3 is 16 amino acids. The germline CDR1 and CDR2 sequences are MDHEN and SYDVKM.

This chain connects TRBV28 to TRBJ1-5; no firm D call. The germline V and J ends were trimmed by 1 base and 8 bases, with 9 bases remaining between them. The CDR3 runs to 13 residues. Per germline, CDR1 MDHEN and CDR2 SYDVKM. This chain's CDR3 is CASSLSGSKPQHF. The CDR3 DNA reads as TGTGCCAGCAGTTTATCGGGGAGCAAGCCCCAGCATTTT.

The rearrangement joins TRBV5-4 to TRBJ2-6; D may be TRBD1 (6 bases). The ends were cut back, 1 base at V and 0 bases at J, with 11 bases in the middle. There are 17 residues in the CDR3. CDR1 and CDR2 from the germline V gene are SGHNT and YYREEE (reference sequence). The CDR3 protein is CASSLSRGGSGANVLTF. The CDR3 bases are TGTGCCAGCAGCTTGTCACGAGGGGGCTCTGGGGCCAACGTCCTGACTTTC.